This T cell receptor (beta chain) was recorded in a study of T cells in Graves' hyperthyroidism and ophthalmopathy. Germline assignment: CDR1 DFQATT and CDR2 SNEGSKA (reference sequence). This CDR3 is 16 amino acids long. J lost 1 base, V lost 0 bases, and 6 bases had no gene match. RNA transcripts served as the template for amplifying TCR beta CDR3 regions. The HTBI primer set served for first-round RT-PCR of the TCR CDR3. TCRdb itself ran the multiplex PCR reads through MiXCR, one entry per CDR3 protein. The sample consists of roughly 200,000 distinct CDR3 sequences, about 18% of them appearing once. This clonotype occurred many times.

Material: blood. This TCR was sampled from a man aged 40-49 years with Graves' hyperthyroidism. This chain joins TRBV20-1 and TRBJ2-7; 10 bases are a match to TRBD2. CDR3 nucleotide sequence: TGCAGTGCTAGAGATATGGGACTAGCGTCATCCTACGAGCAGTACTTC. The encoded protein is CSARDMGLASSYEQYF.